The following is a T cell receptor (beta chain) sequence with its context. Its antigen is as yet unknown. CDR1 is KGHSH and CDR2 is LQKENI in the germline V gene. This CDR3 has 18 residues. Trimming removed 0 bases at V and 2 bases at J, with 18 bases between. Data came from immunoSEQ multiplex PCR; TCRdb stores just in-frame clones and leaves some out. The table shows tens of thousands of clones, with less than 95% occurring only once. At study entry, adolescents had tuberculin skin tests and IGRA screening. The record originates from a study of T cells in tuberculosis. General study points: GMM-specific TCRs were nearer to active tuberculosis alpha repertoires, suggesting expansion. A GMM-specific repertoire classifier reached around 85% accuracy, AUROC around 0.87. The TCR-beta difference was not significant; alpha differences partly reflected length.

This chain connects TRBV18 to TRBJ2-3; weak D call: TRBD2 (6 bases). The sequenced sample consisted of PBMCs. The receptor was derived from a donor between 5 and 29 years old with latent tuberculosis or without tuberculosis infection. The CDR3 loop reads CASSPPRSGGIDTDTQYF. The CDR3 DNA reads TGTGCCAGCTCACCACCCCGTTCGGGCGGGATAGACACAGATACGCAGTATTTT.